The 7 T cell receptor beta chains in this list originate from one sample, sequenced in a study of cytomegalovirus exposure and HLA in healthy donors (dated by TCRdb to about 2017). Receptor amplification or capture employed the immunoSEQ multiplex PCR assay. For the multiplex PCR, a mixture combining 60 forward primers for TCR Vbeta segments and 13 reverse primers for TCR Jbeta segments was used. TCRdb provides this immuneACCESS table in a form limited to in-frame rearrangements. Some clones are lacking; in checked studies, under half of them reflect an unresolved V gene, and why the rest are absent is not known. The sample data list 100,000 to 150,000 clones, and under 85% of these were observed just once. The leading ten clones occupy about 4.4% of the sample. Sample: PBMCs. The receptors come from a woman between 45 and 60 years old in good health and CMV-seropositive.

This chain joins TRBV6-1 and TRBJ1-2; no definite D call. CDR3 size: 13 residues. CDR1 is MNHNS, CDR2 SASEGT, per germline. V was trimmed by 5 bases and J by 6 bases, leaving 13 bases between them. The DNA of the CDR3 is TGTGCCAGCAGTTTGAGGGCAGGAGATGGCTACACCTTC. This sequence encodes CASSLRAGDGYTF.

The CDR3 loop is CASSPTNSGLEQYF. DNA of the CDR3: TGTGCCAGCTCACCCACCAACTCCGGTCTCGAGCAGTACTTC. The chain is built from TRBV18 and TRBJ2-7, with D hard to call. V lost 3 bases and J 6 bases, leaving 15 bases between the germline ends. The CDR3 runs to 14 residues. Germline lookup yields CDR1 KGHSH and CDR2 LQKENI.

The chain carries TRBV5-6 and TRBJ1-4; TRBD1 might be the D (5 bases). This CDR3 spans 17 amino acids. Per the germline V gene, CDR1 is SGHDT and CDR2 is YYEEEE. V was cut by 0 bases and J by 3 bases, with 15 bases left in between. CDR3 DNA sequence: TGTGCCAGCAGCTTGGGGGGCCCAGTGTCACCTAATGAAAAACTGTTTTTT. It translates to CASSLGGPVSPNEKLFF. Looking up the rest from reference TRBV5-6 and TRBJ1-4 gives the full variable domain: DAGVTQSPTHLIKTRGQQVTLRCSPKSGHDTVSWYQQALGQGPQFIFQYYEEEERQRGNFPDRFSGHQFPNYSSELNVNALLLGDSALYLCASSLGGPVSPNEKLFFGSGTQLSVL.

The gene calls are TRBV4-3 and TRBJ2-1; TRBD2 aligns across 9 bases. Germline V gene lookup returns CDR1 LGHNA and CDR2 YSLEER. V was pared by 0 bases and J by 1 base, with 19 bases of the junction left unmatched. CDR3 length equals 22 residues. The CDR3 DNA reads as TGCGCCAGCAGCCAAGATCTGGCGGCGGGGGGGTGGAGGAGGAGGTCCTACAATGAGCAGTTCTTC. It encodes CASSQDLAAGGWRRRSYNEQFF.

This chain links TRBV2 with TRBJ2-3; 7 nucleotides line up with TRBD2. Germline V gives CDR1 SNHLY, CDR2 FYNNEI. V trimming: 4 bases; J trimming: 2 bases; junction bases outside the gene matches: 9. The CDR3 is 16 residues long. This CDR3 reads CASSGLSSGYTDTQYF. CDR3 coding DNA: TGTGCCAGCAGTGGCCTATCTAGCGGTTACACAGATACGCAGTATTTT. Drawing the rest from reference TRBV2 and TRBJ2-3, the complete variable domain is EPEVTQTPSHQVTQMGQEVILRCVPISNHLYFYWYRQILGQKVEFLVSFYNNEISEKSEIFDDQFSVERPDGSNFTLKIRSTKLEDSAMYFCASSGLSSGYTDTQYFGPGTRLTVL.

The gene calls are TRBV7-9 and TRBJ2-5; D call uncertain. Germline V gives CDR1 SEHNR, CDR2 FQNEAQ (reference sequence). The CDR3 is 15 amino acids. Trimming pared 1 base from V and 5 bases from J, leaving 14 bases between. In DNA form, the CDR3 reads TGTGCCAGCAGCTTAGGTCTGGGTTTGGAGGAGACCCAGTACTTC. It translates to CASSLGLGLEETQYF.

The chain is built from TRBV19 and TRBJ2-6, with 8 nucleotides matching TRBD2. This CDR3 has 17 amino acids. From germline, CDR1 is LNHDA and CDR2 SQIVND (reference sequence). Unmatched junction bases numbered 3, after V lost 0 bases and J lost 2 bases. CDR3: CASSIDAGGAGANVLTF. Written as DNA, the CDR3 is TGTGCCAGTAGTATAGATGCGGGGGGCGCTGGGGCCAACGTCCTGACTTTC.